The sequence of this T cell receptor beta chain was determined in a study of blood T cell repertoires in COVID-19. The wider study: The United States, Italy and Spain provided the acute and convalescent COVID-19 samples.

Assay: immunoSEQ multiplex PCR; the TCRdb copy retains only in-frame clones and omits some. The sample has approximately 170,000 clones, 84% seen once. Per germline, CDR1 MNHEY and CDR2 SVGEGT. The CDR3 runs 16 residues. V gave up 2 bases and J gave up 8 bases; unmatched junction bases: 9. Sequencing input: peripheral blood. The sequence was collected from a man between 65 and 85 years old with active or convalescent COVID-19. The rearrangement joins TRBV6-2 or TRBV6-3 to TRBJ1-4; TRBD1 aligns across 9 bases. Here the CDR3 reads CASSYAGDRASEKLFF. As DNA, the CDR3 is TGTGCCAGCAGTTACGCGGGGGACAGGGCCAGCGAAAAACTGTTTTTT.